The rows below give T cell receptor beta chains drawn from one sample of a study of T cell repertoires in cytomegalovirus infection. TCRdb re-derived calls from the reads in MiXCR, one entry per CDR3 protein. The sample lists fewer than 250,000 distinct CDR3 sequences, roughly an eighth occurring once. The specimen sequenced was PBMCs. These receptor sequences come from a human donor in good health (CMV status not recorded). Some clones in this sample may be carry-over from other donors' samples. Both conserved end residues are trimmed from each CDR3. Not every row has a clone size; where given, it reads once, few, many or a size class.

v_call,cdr3_length,clone_size,j_call,cdr3_aa
TRBV2,11,many,TRBJ1-2,ASDRDRNYGYT
TRBV5-6,9,few,TRBJ2-1,ASSTYNEQF
TRBV19,13,many,TRBJ2-5,ASSKTSGGQETQY
TRBV19,11,NA,TRBJ1-1,ASSNLGGTEAF
TRBV7-9,14,few,TRBJ1-3,ASSLGGGRIRNTIY
TRBV29-1,11,few,TRBJ1-5,SGPAHSNQPQH
TRBV27,12,NA,TRBJ2-7,ASSREQADYEQY
TRBV28,14,many,TRBJ1-2,ASSPRGTFKGDGYT
TRBV12-3/TRBV12-4,10,NA,TRBJ1-1,ASSFEGFEAF
TRBV7-3,12,NA,TRBJ2-1,ASSLNSPGNEQF
TRBV4-3,15,NA,TRBJ2-3,ASSHGTGTGAGDTQY
TRBV6-1,17,many,TRBJ2-6,ASTDPGGGFHSGANVLT
TRBV7-8,10,many,TRBJ1-1,AISLGTGKIF
TRBV29-1,10,NA,TRBJ1-2,SVGGTGYGYT
TRBV20-1,10,once,TRBJ1-1,SANVQGYGPF
TRBV18,12,NA,TRBJ1-1,ASSPLAIEPEAF
TRBV7-3,13,many,TRBJ2-3,ASSLDRDGTDTQY
TRBV6-4,10,NA,TRBJ2-3,ASRGDADTQY
TRBV28,8,many,TRBJ1-4,ASSHYELF
TRBV7-2,13,many,TRBJ2-3,ASSLAYQRKDTQY
TRBV29-1,12,NA,TRBJ2-2,SVEVAGSTGELF
TRBV7-2,13,many,TRBJ1-2,ASSLVWGQGHGYT
TRBV19,11,many,TRBJ1-5,ASSIGENQPQH
TRBV7-2,11,NA,TRBJ1-2,ASSQYRADGYT
TRBV6-2/TRBV6-3,11,NA,TRBJ1-1,ASSYDNRGEAF
TRBV5-4,12,few,TRBJ2-3,ASSLSAFGDTQY
TRBV7-2,13,many,TRBJ1-6,ASSLGSSYNSPLH
TRBV19,14,NA,TRBJ2-4,ASTQQGGIAKNIQY
TRBV28,15,many,TRBJ2-1,ASSLGGPRGEDNEQF
TRBV4-2,14,few,TRBJ2-2,ASSQDLADGTGELF
TRBV7-2,13,many,TRBJ1-1,ASSLRTGLNTEAF
TRBV29-1,10,NA,TRBJ1-5,SVRTTNQPQH
TRBV7-2,12,many,TRBJ1-1,ASSVDRLVTEAF
TRBV12-5,14,many,TRBJ2-6,ASGLIGGTGANVLT
TRBV5-5,13,many,TRBJ2-7,ASSLIPTGTYEQY
TRBV20-1,11,few,TRBJ1-5,SASRGHNQPQH
TRBV25-1,13,NA,TRBJ1-2,ASSELGGANYGYT
TRBV6-2/TRBV6-3,12,many,TRBJ1-2,ASTEGGRAYGYT
TRBV7-2,14,many,TRBJ1-4,ASSVGTAGFNEKLF
TRBV19,12,NA,TRBJ2-1,ASTLDRGSNEQF
TRBV20-1,9,once,TRBJ1-2,SATGVYGYT
TRBV7-2,10,many,TRBJ2-1,ASSPTRNEQF
TRBV28,12,many,TRBJ2-7,ASSLSRQDYEQY
TRBV12-3/TRBV12-4,10,many,TRBJ1-1,ASSLGTPEAF
TRBV5-4,13,NA,TRBJ2-1,ASSSLAGGRDEQF
TRBV20-1,10,NA,TRBJ2-1,SARFPGNEQF
TRBV7-2,13,many,TRBJ1-1,ASSLAGQGAAEAF
TRBV7-2,13,many,TRBJ2-7,ASSPPRDNTYEQY
TRBV7-2,14,many,TRBJ2-7,ASSTPITGVEGEQY
TRBV20-1,12,few,TRBJ2-1,SAASRDSYNEQF